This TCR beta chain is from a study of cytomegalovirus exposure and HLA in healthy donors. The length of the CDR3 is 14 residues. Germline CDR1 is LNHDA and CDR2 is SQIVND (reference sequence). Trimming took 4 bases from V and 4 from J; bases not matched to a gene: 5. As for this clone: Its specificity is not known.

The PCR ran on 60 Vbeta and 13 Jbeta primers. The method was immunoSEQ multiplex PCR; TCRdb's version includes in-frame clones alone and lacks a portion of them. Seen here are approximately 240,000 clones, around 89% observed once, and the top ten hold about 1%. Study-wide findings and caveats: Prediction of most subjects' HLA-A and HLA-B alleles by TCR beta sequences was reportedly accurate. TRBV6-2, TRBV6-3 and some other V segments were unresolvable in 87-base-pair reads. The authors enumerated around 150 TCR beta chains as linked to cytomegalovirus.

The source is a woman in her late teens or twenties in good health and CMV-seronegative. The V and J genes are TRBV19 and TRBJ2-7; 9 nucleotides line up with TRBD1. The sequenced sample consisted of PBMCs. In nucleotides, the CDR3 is TGTGCCAGTAGTACAGACAGGGGGTCTTACGAGCAGTACTTC. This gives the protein CASSTDRGSYEQYF.